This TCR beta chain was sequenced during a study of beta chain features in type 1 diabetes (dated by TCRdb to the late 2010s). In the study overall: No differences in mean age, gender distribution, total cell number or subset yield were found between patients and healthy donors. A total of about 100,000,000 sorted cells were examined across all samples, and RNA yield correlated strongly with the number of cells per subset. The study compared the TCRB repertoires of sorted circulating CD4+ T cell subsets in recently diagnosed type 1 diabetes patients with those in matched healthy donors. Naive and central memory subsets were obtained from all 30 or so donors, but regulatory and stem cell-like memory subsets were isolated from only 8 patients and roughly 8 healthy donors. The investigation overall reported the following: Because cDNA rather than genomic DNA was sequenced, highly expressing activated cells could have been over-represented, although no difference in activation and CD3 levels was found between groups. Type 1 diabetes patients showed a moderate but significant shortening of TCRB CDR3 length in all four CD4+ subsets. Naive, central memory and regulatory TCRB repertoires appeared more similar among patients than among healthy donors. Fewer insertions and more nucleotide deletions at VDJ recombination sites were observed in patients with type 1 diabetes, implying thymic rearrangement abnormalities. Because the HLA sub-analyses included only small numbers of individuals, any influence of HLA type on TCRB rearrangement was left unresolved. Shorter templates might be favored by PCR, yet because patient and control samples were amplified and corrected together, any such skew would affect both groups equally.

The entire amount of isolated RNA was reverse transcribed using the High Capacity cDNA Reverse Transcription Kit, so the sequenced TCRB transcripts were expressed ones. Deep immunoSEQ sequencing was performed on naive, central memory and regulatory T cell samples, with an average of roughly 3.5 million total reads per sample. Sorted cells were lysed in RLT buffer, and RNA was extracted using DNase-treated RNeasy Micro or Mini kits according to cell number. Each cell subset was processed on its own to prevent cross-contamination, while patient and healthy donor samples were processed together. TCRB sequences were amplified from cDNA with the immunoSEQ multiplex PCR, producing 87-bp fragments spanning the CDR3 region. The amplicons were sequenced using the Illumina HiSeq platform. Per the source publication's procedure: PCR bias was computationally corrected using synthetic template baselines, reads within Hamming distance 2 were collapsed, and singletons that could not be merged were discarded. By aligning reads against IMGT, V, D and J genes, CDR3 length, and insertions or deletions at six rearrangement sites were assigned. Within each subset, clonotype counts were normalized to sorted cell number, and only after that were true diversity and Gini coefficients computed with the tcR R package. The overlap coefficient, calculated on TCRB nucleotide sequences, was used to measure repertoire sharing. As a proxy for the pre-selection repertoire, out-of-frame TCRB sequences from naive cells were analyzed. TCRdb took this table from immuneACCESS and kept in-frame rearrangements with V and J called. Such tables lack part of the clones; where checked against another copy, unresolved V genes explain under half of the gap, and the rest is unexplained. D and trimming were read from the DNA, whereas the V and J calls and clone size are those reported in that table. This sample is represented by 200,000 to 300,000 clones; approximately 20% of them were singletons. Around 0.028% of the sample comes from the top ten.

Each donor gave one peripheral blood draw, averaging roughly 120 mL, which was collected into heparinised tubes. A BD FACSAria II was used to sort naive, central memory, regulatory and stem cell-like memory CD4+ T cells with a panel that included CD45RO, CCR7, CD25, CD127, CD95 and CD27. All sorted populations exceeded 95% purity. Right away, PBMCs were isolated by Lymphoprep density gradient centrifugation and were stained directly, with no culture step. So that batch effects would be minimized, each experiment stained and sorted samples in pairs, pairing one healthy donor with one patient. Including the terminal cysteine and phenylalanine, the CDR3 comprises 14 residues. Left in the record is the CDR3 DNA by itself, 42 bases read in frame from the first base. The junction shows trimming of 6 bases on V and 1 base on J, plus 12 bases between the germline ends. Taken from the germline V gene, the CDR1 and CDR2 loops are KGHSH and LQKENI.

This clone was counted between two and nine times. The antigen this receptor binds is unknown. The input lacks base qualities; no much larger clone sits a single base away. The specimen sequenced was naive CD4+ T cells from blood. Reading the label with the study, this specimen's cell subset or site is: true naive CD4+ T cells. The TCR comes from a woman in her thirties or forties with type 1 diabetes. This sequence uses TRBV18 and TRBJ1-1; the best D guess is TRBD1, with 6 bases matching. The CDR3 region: CASSARTENTEAFF. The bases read TGTGCCAGCTCGGCGCGGACAGAGAACACTGAAGCTTTCTTT.